The sequence of this T cell receptor beta chain was determined in a study of blood T cell repertoires in COVID-19. In the study overall: From T cells, B-cell-depleted T cells, or PBMCs came the material, which was cDNA or gDNA.

Original handling: Estimation of nucleated cell counts relied on the amplification of reference gene primers. Clones were sequenced by immunoSEQ multiplex PCR, and TCRdb holds only the in-frame ones, with some missing. That table supplies the V and J calls and clone size; D and trimming were determined from the DNA. The table has about 150,000 clones, around 80% seen once. The CDR3 loop spans 15 amino acids. The germline gives CDR1 KGHDR, CDR2 SFDVKD. Trimming removed 1 base from V and 4 bases from J, with 12 bases in between. The chain couples TRBV24-1 to TRBJ2-5; the D gene is possibly TRBD2 (6 bases). The sample taken for sequencing was peripheral blood. The sequence was collected from a woman aged 50 to 60 in a cohort sampled during active or convalescent COVID-19. CDR3: CATSDFGGVGETQYF. The DNA of the CDR3 is TGTGCCACCAGTGATTTCGGGGGAGTAGGAGAGACCCAGTACTTC.